The TCR beta chain under discussion was sequenced for a study of spatial heterogeneity in lung cancer. TCRdb processed the 5' RACE reads anew with MiXCR; each CDR3 protein has one entry. In the table there are around 20,000 distinct CDR3 sequences, over 2.5% of which are singletons. This clonotype was found many times. Its antigen is not known. General observations from the study: Tumor mutation counts were tracked by expanded intratumoral alpha and beta TCR counts.

Trimming took 3 bases from V and 4 from J, leaving 16 bases between them. CDR3 length: 15 residues. CDR1 and CDR2 from the germline V gene are SGHRS and YFSETQ. Regarding time point: sample taken at primary tumor resection. The sequenced sample was lung tumor tissue, obtained at surgery. The genes are TRBV5-1 and TRBJ1-1; D unclear. The TCR comes from a male donor with early-stage non-small cell lung cancer. This CDR3 reads CASSSREGSRTEAFF. CDR3 nucleotides: TGCGCCAGCAGCTCGCGTGAGGGCTCGCGCACTGAAGCTTTCTTT.